This passage covers 26 T cell receptor beta chains from one sample sequenced in a study of CD4 and CD8 cells across lung adenocarcinoma regions. TCRdb reanalysed the PCR reads using MiXCR and keeps one entry per CDR3 protein. The table shows roughly 4,000 distinct CDR3 sequences, with around 54% occurring only once. The sequencing input was CD4+ T cells from the margin of a lung tumor. The receptor source for this set is a female donor with lung adenocarcinoma. The CD4 and CD8 labels of this study may be unreliable.

This clonotype was detected only a few times. V and J are TRBV7-2 and TRBJ2-3; tentative D call: TRBD2 (7 bases). This CDR3 is built from 16 residues. With 4 bases removed from V and 5 bases from J, the gap between germline ends came to 19 bases. Germline assignment: CDR1 SGHTA and CDR2 FQGNSA. The CDR3 region has the DNA TGTGCCAGCAGCTCTGGACCCGGGGGGCCGAGAGATACGCAGTATTTT. Translating gives CASSSGPGGPRDTQYF.

By share of the sample, this clonotype is medium-sized (0.01 to 0.1%). The chain uses TRBV7-2 and TRBJ2-5, with 9 bases identical to TRBD2. The V and J ends lost 1 base and 6 bases, in that order; junction bases with no gene match: 6. The CDR3 covers 15 residues. Per germline, CDR1 SGHTA and CDR2 FQGNSA. The CDR3 DNA is TGTGCCAGCAGCTTAGGCGCGGGAGGGCCACAGACCCAGTACTTC. Its protein is CASSLGAGGPQTQYF.

The chain is built from TRBV6-1 and TRBJ1-2, with D perhaps matching TRBD1 (5 bases). The CDR3 consists of 15 residues. V was trimmed by 7 bases and J by 8 bases, leaving 23 bases between them. Germline loops: CDR1 MNHNS, CDR2 SASEGT. CDR3 DNA sequence: TGTGCCAGCATCCCCTCACAATTCGGGACGTGGGGCTACACCTTC. This codes for CASIPSQFGTWGYTF.

This clonotype is a singleton in its sample. DNA for the CDR3: TGTGCCAGCAGACTACTAGCGGGGGGTTCCTACGAGCAGTACTTC. Protein: CASRLLAGGSYEQYF. The chain couples TRBV6-1 to TRBJ2-1; TRBD2 matches at 12 bases. The J call may be in error: the DNA end matches TRBJ2-7 better. Germline assignment: CDR1 MNHNS and CDR2 SASEGT. The CDR3 covers 15 residues.

This clonotype occurred a few times. The V and J genes are TRBV24-1 and TRBJ2-1; D gene unclear. V gave up 1 base and J gave up 5 bases, with 11 bases separating them. The CDR3 covers 15 residues. Per the germline V gene, CDR1 is KGHDR and CDR2 is SFDVKD. The DNA for the CDR3 is TGTGCCACCAGTGATTTTTGGGGAACCAACAATGAGCAGTTCTTC. This gives the protein CATSDFWGTNNEQFF.

The genes are TRBV6-1 and TRBJ2-1; a possible D gene is TRBD2 (6 bases). CDR3 length equals 15 residues. CDR1 MNHNS and CDR2 SASEGT come from the germline V gene. The V and J ends lost 3 bases and 7 bases respectively, with 16 bases between them. DNA of the CDR3: TGTGCCAGCAGTGACCCAGGGAGGAGGCCGAATGAGCAGTTCTTC. Protein product: CASSDPGRRPNEQFF.

This clonotype turned up a few times. The chain links TRBV25-1 to TRBJ2-1; D unclear. This CDR3 has 12 amino acids. V lost 11 bases and J lost 0, with 8 bases in between. Looked up from germline, CDR1 is MGHDK and CDR2 is SYGVNS. In nucleotides, the CDR3 is TGTGCCTCTAGGAGCTCCTACAATGAGCAGTTCTTC. Its protein is CASRSSYNEQFF.

This chain joins TRBV6-1 and TRBJ2-3; D is unclear. Trimming pared 9 bases from V and 0 bases from J, leaving 16 bases between. Germline V CDR1 and CDR2: MNHNS, SASEGT. CDR3 length: 15 amino acids. The CDR3 spells CARELQAVSTDTQYF. The CDR3 coding sequence is TGTGCCAGGGAACTCCAGGCTGTGAGCACAGATACGCAGTATTTT.

As concerns this clonotype: Its ends do not fully match the called genes, so a read error is possible. V is TRBV10-1 and J is TRBJ2-3; D might be TRBD1 or TRBD2, each matching 6 bases. CDR3 size: 13 residues. Germline assignment: CDR1 WNHNN and CDR2 SYGVQD (reference sequence). CDR3 loop: CALGGAGPDTQYF. The CDR3 DNA is TGCGCCCTCGGGGGCGCAGGCCCAGATACCCAGTATTTC.

The CDR3 protein is CASSFLGGAQPQHF. CDR3 nucleotides: TGTGCCAGCAGTTTCTTAGGGGGTGCTCAGCCCCAGCATTTT. This chain joins TRBV27 and TRBJ1-5; maybe TRBD1 (6 bases). Germline V gives CDR1 MNHEY, CDR2 SMNVEV (reference sequence). This CDR3 is 14 amino acids long. The ends were cut back, 3 bases at V and 6 bases at J, with 12 bases in the middle.

This chain joins TRBV30 and TRBJ2-2; D is ambiguous. The CDR3 spans 13 residues. Germline assignment: CDR1 GTSNPN and CDR2 SVGIG (reference sequence). V dropped 4 bases and J dropped 0 bases, with 6 bases sitting between them. The CDR3 DNA follows: TGTGCCTGGATTAGGGCGAACACCGGGGAGCTGTTTTTT. It encodes CAWIRANTGELFF.

The chain is built from TRBV7-6 and TRBJ2-1; 9 bases match TRBD2. Germline CDR1 reads SGHVS; CDR2 reads FNYEAQ. Trimming cost V 5 bases and J 4 bases; bases outside gene matches: 12. The CDR3 runs to 17 residues. The CDR3 loop reads CASSPGTSSNTYNEQFF. CDR3 bases: TGTGCCAGCAGCCCCGGGACTAGCAGCAACACTTACAATGAGCAGTTCTTC.

This clonotype was observed a few times. This chain uses TRBV24-1 with TRBJ2-3; perhaps TRBD1 as D (6 bases). V was trimmed by 5 bases and J by 6 bases, leaving 14 bases between them. The CDR3 is made up of 14 amino acids. Germline V lookup: CDR1 KGHDR, CDR2 SFDVKD. The CDR3 nucleotides read TGTGCCACCAGTGGTAACAGGGTTGAGGATACGCAGTATTTT. It codes for CATSGNRVEDTQYF.

This chain joins TRBV6-1 and TRBJ2-1, with 8 bases identical to TRBD2. CDR1 and CDR2 from the germline V gene are MNHNS and SASEGT. The CDR3 covers 16 residues. The junction had 7 bases not matched to a gene; V was cut back by 6 bases and J by 0 bases. The DNA of the CDR3 is TGTGCCAGCAGATCACTAGCGGCAAGCTCCTACAATGAGCAGTTCTTC. It codes for CASRSLAASSYNEQFF.

This clonotype was detected once. The chain has TRBV27 and TRBJ2-6; TRBD1 aligns across 8 bases. This CDR3 comprises 16 residues. Germline CDR1 MNHEY, CDR2 SMNVEV (reference sequence). Trimming cost V 3 bases and J 10 bases; bases outside gene matches: 11. The CDR3 DNA reads as TGTGCCAGCAGTTTTTTGGGCAGGGGGCTTTTAAACGTCCTGACTTTC. It yields the protein CASSFLGRGLLNVLTF.

The V call is TRBV24-1, the J call TRBJ2-1; the D is unclear. Deletions cut 7 bases from V and 6 bases from J, with 6 bases between. The CDR3 runs 11 residues. Germline lookup yields CDR1 KGHDR and CDR2 SFDVKD. The chain's CDR3 is CATRGTNEQFF. Here the CDR3 DNA reads TGTGCCACCAGGGGTACCAATGAGCAGTTCTTC.

The chain's CDR3 is CASSPTRGLLNEAFF. Written as DNA, the CDR3 is TGTGCCAGCAGCCCGACGAGAGGGCTATTGAATGAAGCTTTCTTT. The V call is TRBV27, the J call TRBJ1-1; D ambiguous. V lost 6 bases, J lost 7 bases, and 21 bases lay in between. CDR1 MNHEY and CDR2 SMNVEV come from the germline V gene (reference sequence). This CDR3 is built from 15 residues.

This clonotype is medium-sized. CDR3 protein: CASSYRGAGPGTEAFF. The CDR3 DNA sequence: TGTGCCAGCAGTTATCGTGGGGCAGGGCCTGGCACTGAAGCTTTCTTT. The V call is TRBV6-5, the J call TRBJ1-1; tentative D call: TRBD1 (5 bases). V lost 3 bases and J lost 4, with 18 bases in between. Germline CDR1 MNHEY, CDR2 SVGAGI. This CDR3 region has 16 residues.

The rearrangement links TRBV27 to TRBJ2-1, with D perhaps TRBD2 (5 bases). The assigned J gene may be wrong: the sequence end matches TRBJ2-7 better. CDR1 and CDR2 (germline): MNHEY, SMNVEV (reference sequence). This CDR3 is built from 14 residues. CDR3 loop: CASSLERVGYEQYF. In nucleotides, the CDR3 is TGTGCCAGCAGTTTGGAGAGGGTCGGCTACGAGCAGTACTTC.

V and J are TRBV27 and TRBJ2-4; unclear D gene. Germline assignment: CDR1 MNHEY and CDR2 SMNVEV (reference sequence). Trimming pared 7 bases from V and 8 bases from J, leaving 21 bases between. The length of the CDR3 is 15 residues. The CDR3 is CASTNLGGDEDIQYF. The CDR3 coding sequence is TGTGCCAGCACCAACCTCGGCGGTGACGAAGACATTCAGTACTTC.

The rearrangement uses TRBV4-3 and TRBJ2-7, with a tentative D call TRBD1 (5 bases). The germline V gene encodes CDR1 LGHNA and CDR2 YSLEER. The CDR3 has 14 residues. The ends were cut back, 0 bases at V and 3 bases at J, with 9 bases in the middle. The CDR3, as DNA: TGCGCCAGCAGCCAAGAAGTGGGGCTCTACGAGCAGTACTTC. Translated: CASSQEVGLYEQYF.

Notes on this clonotype: With a much larger clone just one base away, this may be a read error. The rearrangement uses TRBV6-1 and TRBJ2-1; D gene unclear. Near its end, the DNA agrees better with TRBJ2-7, so the J call may be wrong. In germline, CDR1 is MNHNS, CDR2 SASEGT. This CDR3 spans 14 amino acids. The CDR3 region is CASSDLEPYNEQYF. The CDR3 bases are TGTGCCAGCAGTGATTTGGAGCCTTACAATGAGCAGTACTTC.

This rearrangement joins TRBV11-1 to TRBJ2-1; 8 nucleotides match TRBD1. The J call could be wrong; TRBJ2-7 is a better fit for the DNA end. Per germline, CDR1 SGHAT and CDR2 FQDESV (reference sequence). This CDR3 has 14 amino acids. CDR3 protein: CASSPDRVLEEQYF. CDR3 sequence (DNA): TGTGCCAGCAGTCCGGACAGGGTCCTCGAAGAGCAGTACTTC.

By share, this clonotype ranks as medium-sized (0.01 to 0.1%). The chain uses TRBV6-1 and TRBJ2-1; 7 nucleotides agree with TRBD2. The CDR3 contains 16 residues. J gave up 13 bases and V 6 bases, and 21 bases lay outside the gene matches. Per germline, CDR1 MNHNS and CDR2 SASEGT. CDR3 loop: CASSEPSGEGEETQFF. Here the CDR3 DNA reads TGTGCCAGCAGCGAGCCTTCGGGGGAGGGAGAAGAGACCCAGTTCTTC.

The sample holds a few counts of this clonotype. The chain uses TRBV10-2 and TRBJ2-5, with a weak D call TRBD2 (6 bases). The CDR3 spans 13 residues. CDR1 is WSHSY, CDR2 SAAADI, per germline. V was pared by 8 bases and J by 5 bases, with 15 bases between. In DNA form, the CDR3 reads TGCGCCAGCGCGGGACGGGAGAGGGAGACCCAGTACTTC. This sequence encodes CASAGRERETQYF.

A remark on this clonotype: The junction departs from the called germline gene at one end, perhaps through a read error. This rearrangement joins TRBV4-1 to TRBJ2-4; TRBD2 agrees at 10 bases. Germline CDR1 MGHRA, CDR2 YSYEKL. This CDR3 comprises 15 residues. The CDR3: CASSEAGGSKDTQYF. The CDR3 DNA follows: TGCGCCAGCAGTGAAGCGGGAGGGAGCAAAGATACGCAGTACTTT.